This entry lists 6 T cell receptor beta chains sequenced from one sample in a study of blood T cell repertoires in COVID-19. Method: immunoSEQ multiplex PCR; TCRdb's copy keeps in-frame clones and lacks some. The sample contains fewer than 350,000 clones, around 90% of which appear only once. Source material: peripheral blood. These receptors came from a woman in her 30s with COVID-19, enrolled during active disease.

A note on this clone: Sequence at one end of the junction differs from germline and may be a read error. The chain links TRBV6-4 to TRBJ2-7; TRBD2 agrees at 8 bases. Germline values: CDR1 MRHNA, CDR2 SNTAGT. The CDR3 totals 16 residues. The CDR3, as DNA: TGTGCCAGCATTGACGGGAGGGCATCTTCCTTTGGGGAGCAGTACTTC. Its translation: CASIDGRASSFGEQYF.

J is TRBJ1-2 and V is TRBV9, with 7 bases aligning to TRBD1. The J segment lost 2 bases and the V segment lost 4 bases, leaving 11 bases of the junction unmatched. The length of the CDR3 is 16 residues. Germline assignment: CDR1 SGDLS and CDR2 YYNGEE. In nucleotides, the CDR3 is TGTGCCAGCAGCCAGCAACTCCCGGGACAGAACTATGGCTACACCTTC. Amino acids: CASSQQLPGQNYGYTF.

This sequence joins TRBV11-2 and TRBJ1-4; D may be TRBD1 (6 bases). The CDR3 length is 14 residues. Between the trimmed V and J ends, which lost 4 bases and 4 bases, there was a span of 10 bases. The germline CDR1 and CDR2 sequences are SGHAT and FQNNGV. The CDR3 loop reads CASSSTGLNEKLFF. For the CDR3, the DNA is TGTGCCAGCAGCTCGACAGGTCTTAATGAAAAACTGTTTTTT.

The chain links TRBV21-1 to TRBJ1-2; the table's D gene call, TRBD1, was not cross checked with the DNA. TRBV21-1 constitutes a pseudogene. There are 10 residues in the CDR3. The CDR3 region has the DNA TGTGCCAGCGACAGCTATGGCTACACCTTC. It translates to CASDSYGYTF.

The rearrangement links TRBV12-5 to TRBJ2-3, with 9 bases lining up with TRBD1. V lost 1 base, J lost 4 bases, and 0 bases stayed unmatched. The CDR3 is made up of 14 amino acids. Germline loops: CDR1 LGHNT, CDR2 FRNRAP. The CDR3 DNA reads TGTGCTAGTGGTTTGGGGGACAGGGCAGATACGCAGTATTTT. Its protein is CASGLGDRADTQYF. The full variable domain, completed using reference TRBV12-5 and TRBJ2-3, is DARVTQTPRHKVTEMGQEVTMRCQPILGHNTVFWYRQTMMQGLELLAYFRNRAPLDDSGMPKDRFSAEMPDATLATLKIQPSEPRDSAVYFCASGLGDRADTQYFGPGTRLTVL.

CDR3 nucleotides: TGTGCCACCAGCAGCGGGCTCCCGGGACAGGGGTATTCACCCCTCCACTTT. This sequence encodes CATSSGLPGQGYSPLHF. J is TRBJ1-6 and V is TRBV15, with 10 nucleotides matching TRBD1. The V gene end was trimmed by 3 bases and the J gene end by 8 bases; junction bases not matched to a gene: 10. This CDR3 spans 17 amino acids. Per the germline V gene, CDR1 is LNHNV and CDR2 is YYDKDF (reference sequence).